What follows is one TCR beta chain and its context. Its target is not known. TCRdb keeps only in-frame clones here, not all; method: immunoSEQ multiplex PCR. Among fewer than 95,000 clones, 85% to 95% were seen once, and the ten largest hold about 0.2%. The data stem from a study of graft-versus-host responses after intestinal transplantation. About the study: Tacrolimus and steroids were given for about 3 years to all recipients after anti-thymocyte globulin induction.

Study-wide results and limits: Peak circulating GvH clone levels were associated with early post-transplant HvG declines.

V dropped 3 bases and J dropped 5; count of bases not matched to a gene: 12. There are 16 residues in the CDR3. Germline-derived CDR1 and CDR2 are MNHNS and SASEGT. This specimen consisted of unstimulated CD4+ T cells sorted from spleen or lymph node cells, obtained before transplant. This chain links TRBV6-1 with TRBJ1-2, with 7 bases lining up with TRBD1. The receptor's source is a human donor who was the organ donor for an intestinal transplant. The CDR3 loop reads CASSDLRQGVSYGYTF. The CDR3 region has the DNA TGTGCCAGCAGTGATTTACGACAGGGTGTAAGTTATGGCTACACCTTC.